This T cell receptor (beta chain) was found in a study of T-cell reconstitution after alpha-beta-depleted transplantation in children. Unique molecular identifiers were incorporated during preparation of the TCRbeta library. Via MiXCR, TCRdb re-called the PCR reads, giving one row per CDR3 protein. Among around 450,000 distinct CDR3 sequences, about 45% were seen once, and the ten largest hold about 30%. Germline assignment: CDR1 DFQATT and CDR2 SNEGSKA (reference sequence). This CDR3 contains 14 residues. The V and J ends lost 0 bases and 3 bases respectively, with 11 bases between them. There are a few counts of this clonotype. The antigen is not known. Study results and caveats: High day-60 TCRbeta diversity in some patients came from surviving recipient T cells and thymic progenitors. T-cell numbers and diversity, one year after transplant, stemmed largely from T cells that were newly produced. Expanded clones from the graft, numbering several hundred, reportedly supplied alpha-beta T cells about two months after transplant.

The chain combines TRBV20-1 with TRBJ2-5, with D perhaps TRBD1 (6 bases). This TCR derives from a girl aged 2 to 10 with aplastic anemia, due to receive a stem cell transplant. Sequencing was performed on PBMCs, taken before TCRalphabeta/CD19-depleted stem cell transplant. DNA for the CDR3: TGCAGTGCTAGAGATCAGGGGCGCGAAGAGACCCAGTACTTC. Translation gives CSARDQGREETQYF.